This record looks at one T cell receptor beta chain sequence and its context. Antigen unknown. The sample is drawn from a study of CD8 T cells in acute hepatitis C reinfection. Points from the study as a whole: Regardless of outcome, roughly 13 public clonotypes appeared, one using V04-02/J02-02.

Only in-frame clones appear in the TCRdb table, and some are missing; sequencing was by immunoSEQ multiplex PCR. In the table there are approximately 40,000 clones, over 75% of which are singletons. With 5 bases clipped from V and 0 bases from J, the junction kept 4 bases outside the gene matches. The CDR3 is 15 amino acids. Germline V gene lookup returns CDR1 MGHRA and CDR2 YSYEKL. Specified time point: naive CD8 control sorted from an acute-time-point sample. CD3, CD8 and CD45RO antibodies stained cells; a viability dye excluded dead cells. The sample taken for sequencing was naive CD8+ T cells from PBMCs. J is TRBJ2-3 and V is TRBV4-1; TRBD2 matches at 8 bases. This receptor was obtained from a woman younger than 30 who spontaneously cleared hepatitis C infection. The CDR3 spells CASSFREGSTDTQYF. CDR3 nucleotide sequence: TGCGCCAGCAGCTTCCGGGAGGGGAGCACAGATACGCAGTATTTT.